This T cell receptor (beta chain) was recorded in a study of blood T cells in healthy people across ages. Next came a second PCR, run for roughly 6 to 11 cycles, which used a sample-barcoded 5' primer along with a J-beta primer mix. In TCRdb, the 5' RACE reads were re-called with MiXCR into one record per CDR3 protein. The table has 850,000 to 950,000 distinct CDR3 sequences, more than 25% seen once. Germline assignment: CDR1 SNHLY and CDR2 FYNNEI. V was clipped by 1 base and J by 7 bases; unmatched bases: 3. The CDR3 has 14 amino acids. The sequence came from a woman older than 75 in good health. Material for sequencing was blood. The chain recombines TRBV2 with TRBJ1-5; TRBD1 aligns across 8 bases. For the CDR3, the DNA is TGTGCCAGCAGTGAAGGGACAGGGCACCAGCCCCAGCATTTT. Translated, it gives CASSEGTGHQPQHF.